A selection of T cell receptor beta chains follows, all from one sample in a study of CD8 T cells in Susac syndrome. Each CDR3 protein is one row after TCRdb ran MiXCR on the immunoSEQ multiplex PCR reads. Found here are under 110,000 distinct CDR3 sequences, approximately 94% of them singletons; the top ten hold about 0.42%. The source material was CD8+ T cells from PBMCs. These receptors were taken from a human donor with Susac syndrome. The CDR3 runs from the conserved cysteine through the conserved F or W. The order of the fields is J gene, D gene, clone size, V gene, CDR3 length, CDR3 DNA, CDR3 protein. D genes are given only for firm matches. Not all rows give a size; the values are once, few, many and, for expanded clones, a class.

j_gene: TRBJ1-3
d_gene: .
abundance: .
v_gene: TRBV27
len: 15
CDR3nt: TGTGCCAGCAGTCCGACAGGATCTTCTGGAAACACCATATATTTT
CDR3aa: CASSPTGSSGNTIYF

j_gene: TRBJ2-7
d_gene: TRBD2
abundance: .
v_gene: TRBV9
len: 14
CDR3nt: TGTGCCAGCAGCGCGCTAGCGGGGGGCAAAGAGCAGTACTTC
CDR3aa: CASSALAGGKEQYF

j_gene: TRBJ2-7
d_gene: .
abundance: .
v_gene: TRBV19
len: 16
CDR3nt: TGTGCCAGTAGTCCCGCTTGGGGGGCAGCGAACTACGAGCAGTACTTC
CDR3aa: CASSPAWGAANYEQYF

j_gene: TRBJ1-4
d_gene: .
abundance: .
v_gene: TRBV2
len: 15
CDR3nt: TGTGCCAGCAGGGAGAACCTCGGTGCAAATGAAAAACTGTTTTTT
CDR3aa: CASRENLGANEKLFF

j_gene: TRBJ2-7
d_gene: .
abundance: .
v_gene: TRBV7-9
len: 16
CDR3nt: TGTGCCAGCAGCTTAGCGGGCGGGTCCGCCTCCTACGAGCAGTACTTC
CDR3aa: CASSLAGGSASYEQYF

j_gene: TRBJ2-1
d_gene: TRBD2
abundance: once
v_gene: TRBV9
len: 16
CDR3nt: TGTGCCAGCAGCTTTCCCGCGTTAGCGGGGGGGAATGAGCAGTTCTTC
CDR3aa: CASSFPALAGGNEQFF

j_gene: TRBJ2-3
d_gene: TRBD1
abundance: .
v_gene: TRBV12-3/TRBV12-4
len: 15
CDR3nt: TGTGCCAGCAGTTTGTGGGGACAGGGGACAGATACGCAGTATTTT
CDR3aa: CASSLWGQGTDTQYF

j_gene: TRBJ1-1
d_gene: .
abundance: .
v_gene: TRBV5-1
len: 15
CDR3nt: TGCGCCAGCAGCTTGGACGGCCCCGGGATTCCTGAAGCTTTCTTT
CDR3aa: CASSLDGPGIPEAFF

j_gene: TRBJ2-1
d_gene: .
abundance: few
v_gene: TRBV27
len: 13
CDR3nt: TGTGCCAGCAGTTTCACGGGATACAATGAGCAGTTCTTC
CDR3aa: CASSFTGYNEQFF

j_gene: TRBJ2-7
d_gene: TRBD1
abundance: .
v_gene: TRBV7-9
len: 15
CDR3nt: TGTGCCAGCAGCGATACACTGGACAGGGGCTACGAGCAGTACTTC
CDR3aa: CASSDTLDRGYEQYF

j_gene: TRBJ2-1
d_gene: .
abundance: .
v_gene: TRBV20-1
len: 15
CDR3nt: TGCAGTGCTAGAGATCTCTGGGCAGGACTCAATGAGCAGTTCTTC
CDR3aa: CSARDLWAGLNEQFF

j_gene: TRBJ2-7
d_gene: .
abundance: .
v_gene: TRBV20-1
len: 15
CDR3nt: TGCAGTGCTAGAGATCATGGGGGGCGCCGGGACGAGCAGTACTTC
CDR3aa: CSARDHGGRRDEQYF

j_gene: TRBJ2-7
d_gene: .
abundance: .
v_gene: TRBV20-1
len: 12
CDR3nt: TGCAGTGCCAGGACAATCTCCTACGAGCAGTACTTC
CDR3aa: CSARTISYEQYF

j_gene: TRBJ2-1
d_gene: .
abundance: .
v_gene: TRBV12-5
len: 13
CDR3nt: TGTGCTAGTGGTTTGGCAGGATCCAATGAGCAGTTCTTC
CDR3aa: CASGLAGSNEQFF

j_gene: TRBJ2-2
d_gene: TRBD2
abundance: few
v_gene: TRBV12-3/TRBV12-4
len: 15
CDR3nt: TGTGCCAGCAGTTTCCAACTAGCGGACACCGGGGAGCTGTTTTTT
CDR3aa: CASSFQLADTGELFF

j_gene: TRBJ2-7
d_gene: .
abundance: .
v_gene: TRBV6-6
len: 13
CDR3nt: TGTGCCAGCAGTTACTCGACACGTGACGAGCAGTACTTC
CDR3aa: CASSYSTRDEQYF

j_gene: TRBJ2-1
d_gene: TRBD2
abundance: once
v_gene: TRBV2
len: 15
CDR3nt: TGTGCCAGCAGCAGTACTAGCGCATCCTACAATGAGCAGTTCTTC
CDR3aa: CASSSTSASYNEQFF

j_gene: TRBJ2-5
d_gene: .
abundance: .
v_gene: TRBV5-4
len: 13
CDR3nt: TGTGCCAGCAGGCCCCACTGGGAAGAGACCCAGTACTTC
CDR3aa: CASRPHWEETQYF

j_gene: TRBJ2-3
d_gene: .
abundance: .
v_gene: TRBV9
len: 16
CDR3nt: TGTGCCAGCAGCGCGATCCCGGGACTTTCCACAGATACGCAGTATTTT
CDR3aa: CASSAIPGLSTDTQYF

j_gene: TRBJ1-2
d_gene: .
abundance: .
v_gene: TRBV5-1
len: 14
CDR3nt: TGCGCCAGCAGCCTGCCGGACCGGGCCGCGGGCTACACCTTC
CDR3aa: CASSLPDRAAGYTF

j_gene: TRBJ2-1
d_gene: TRBD2
abundance: .
v_gene: TRBV15
len: 15
CDR3nt: TGTGCCACCAGCGGATGGGGCGGGGGAGACAATGAGCAGTTCTTC
CDR3aa: CATSGWGGGDNEQFF

j_gene: TRBJ1-6
d_gene: .
abundance: .
v_gene: TRBV4-1
len: 15
CDR3nt: TGCGCCAGCAGCCAAGTCCTCGGACAGTACTCACCCCTCCACTTT
CDR3aa: CASSQVLGQYSPLHF

j_gene: TRBJ2-6
d_gene: .
abundance: .
v_gene: TRBV7-9
len: 16
CDR3nt: TGTGCCAGCAGCTTCGGCGCCCTCTCTGGGGCCAACGTCCTGACTTTC
CDR3aa: CASSFGALSGANVLTF

j_gene: TRBJ2-7
d_gene: .
abundance: .
v_gene: TRBV23-1
len: 15
CDR3nt: TGCGCCAGCAGTCAACACCGGGAATACCCCTACGAGCAGTACTTC
CDR3aa: CASSQHREYPYEQYF